This T cell receptor (beta chain) was profiled in a study of identical twins. The CDR3 has 16 amino acids. V shed 3 bases and J shed 1 base, with 13 bases lying between them. Germline loops: CDR1 SGHVT, CDR2 SQSDAQ. TCRdb reprocessed the 5' RACE reads with MiXCR, giving one entry per CDR3 protein. The sample includes 250,000 to 300,000 distinct CDR3 sequences, roughly 8.7% of them seen just once. This clonotype was recorded a few times. These same records also appear under a second study, on yellow fever vaccine responses in identical twins.

The chain uses TRBV7-4 and TRBJ2-4; TRBD2 might be the D (5 bases). The TCR was taken from a woman younger than 35 in good health. The sample was CD8+ T cells sorted from blood. The DNA of the CDR3 is TGTGCCAGCAGCTTGGAGAGGGCTACGGCCAAAAACATTCAGTACTTC. Its translation is CASSLERATAKNIQYF.